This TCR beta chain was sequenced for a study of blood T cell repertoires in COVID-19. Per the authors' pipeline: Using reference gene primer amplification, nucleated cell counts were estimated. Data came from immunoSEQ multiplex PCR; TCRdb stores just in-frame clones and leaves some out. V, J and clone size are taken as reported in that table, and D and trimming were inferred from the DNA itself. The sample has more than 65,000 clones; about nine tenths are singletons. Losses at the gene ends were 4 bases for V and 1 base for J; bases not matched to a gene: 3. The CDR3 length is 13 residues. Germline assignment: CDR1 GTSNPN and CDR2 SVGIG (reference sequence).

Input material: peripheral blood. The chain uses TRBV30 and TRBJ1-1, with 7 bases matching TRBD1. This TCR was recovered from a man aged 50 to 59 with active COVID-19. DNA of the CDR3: TGTGCCTGGACCCGACAGGGGAACACTGAAGCTTTCTTT. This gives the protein CAWTRQGNTEAFF.